The 16 T cell receptor beta chains below come from one sample, sequenced in a study of molecular identifiers for immune sequencing clone quantification. TCRdb independently ran MiXCR on the PCR reads; one entry per CDR3 protein. The sample contains 350,000 or so distinct CDR3 sequences, 20% to 25% of which appear only once. Sequencing input: naive CD8+ T cells from blood, with Jurkat cell RNA spiked in. Subset given: FACS-sorted CD8+CD4-CCR7+CD45RA+ naive T cells. The receptors come from a human donor in good health. Some libraries in this study had Jurkat cell RNA spiked in.

In its sample, this clonotype was seen many times. This chain connects TRBV6-5 to TRBJ2-1; D call uncertain. This CDR3 comprises 16 residues. Trimming pared 0 bases from V and 1 base from J, leaving 10 bases between. The V gene's germline CDR1 is MNHEY and CDR2 SVGAGI. The CDR3 loop reads CASSYSLGPSYNEQFF. The CDR3, as DNA: TGTGCCAGCAGTTACTCCCTCGGTCCGTCCTACAATGAGCAGTTCTTC.

This clonotype was seen many times. The rearrangement uses TRBV13 and TRBJ2-2, with 8 positions matching TRBD1. Germline lookup yields CDR1 PRHDT and CDR2 FYEKMQ (reference sequence). The trim removed 8 bases at V and 3 bases at J, leaving 5 bases unmatched. This CDR3 has 14 amino acids. CDR3 protein: CASVQGAYTGELFF. Written as DNA, the CDR3 is TGTGCCAGCGTGCAGGGGGCATACACCGGGGAGCTGTTTTTT.

Comment on this clonotype: A read error is possible here, since a much larger clone lies one base away. The genes are TRBV4-1 and TRBJ1-3; maybe TRBD1 (6 bases). The CDR3 is 16 residues long. Germline CDR1 and CDR2: MGHRA and YSYEKL. The DNA for the CDR3 is TGCGCCAGCAGCCCAGGGGACTGGGACTCTGGAAGCACCATATATTTT. Translation: CASSPGDWDSGSTIYF.

This clonotype was observed many times. V gene TRBV7-8 combines with J gene TRBJ1-1, with 11 positions matching TRBD1. The J segment lost 5 bases and the V segment lost 1 base, leaving 6 bases of the junction unmatched. Germline CDR1 SGHVS, CDR2 FQNEAQ. The CDR3 contains 16 residues. The CDR3 DNA sequence: TGTGCCAGCAGCTTAGGTGGGACAGGGGGATTGACTGAAGCTTTCTTT. Its translation is CASSLGGTGGLTEAFF. Full variable domain (remainder filled in from reference TRBV7-8 and TRBJ1-1): GAGVSQSPRYKVAKRGQDVALRCDPISGHVSLFWYQQALGQGPEFLTYFQNEAQLDKSGLPSDRFFAERPEGSVSTLKIQRTQQEDSAVYLCASSLGGTGGLTEAFFGQGTRLTVV.

This clonotype was detected ten times or more. The chain recombines TRBV4-1 with TRBJ1-2; the D gene is possibly TRBD1 (6 bases). The V gene lost 4 bases and the J gene lost 1 base, with 7 bases spanning the gap. Germline assignment: CDR1 MGHRA and CDR2 YSYEKL. The CDR3 loop spans 13 amino acids. In DNA, the CDR3 is TGCGCCAGCAGCCCGGACAGTAACTATGGCTACACCTTC. It is translated as CASSPDSNYGYTF.

This clonotype was found many times. The chain carries TRBV23-1 and TRBJ2-7, with D uncertain. TRBV23-1 is an ORF for which the function is uncertain. This CDR3 region has 12 residues. The germline V and J ends were trimmed by 4 bases and 4 bases, with 8 bases remaining between them. The CDR3 DNA is TGCGCCAGCAGTCCTAAAGGGTACGAGCAGTACTTC. Translating gives CASSPKGYEQYF.

For this clonotype: This may arise from a read error, as a much more abundant clone is one base away. This sequence joins TRBV12-3 or TRBV12-4 and TRBJ2-7; the D call may be TRBD1 or TRBD2 (6 bases each). V was pared by 4 bases and J by 5 bases, with 15 bases between. The CDR3 runs 14 residues. CDR3: CASSSRGAIHEQYF. Written as DNA, the CDR3 is TGTGCCAGCAGTTCGAGGGGGGCTATCCACGAGCAGTACTTC.

This clonotype was observed a handful of times. The genes are TRBV6-5 and TRBJ2-5; TRBD2 is a possible D gene (6 bases). Trimming took off 2 bases at V and 2 bases at J, with 15 bases between the two ends. The length of the CDR3 is 16 residues. Germline CDR1 MNHEY, CDR2 SVGAGI. CDR3 nucleotides: TGTGCCAGCAGTTACAGTGGAGTTGGGGGGCAAGAGACCCAGTACTTC. Protein product: CASSYSGVGGQETQYF.

There are a few counts of this clonotype. The chain has TRBV4-1 and TRBJ2-1, with D perhaps TRBD2 (5 bases). This CDR3 has 14 residues. V was cut by 4 bases and J by 8 bases, with 15 bases left in between. Germline-derived CDR1 and CDR2 are MGHRA and YSYEKL. CDR3 protein: CASSLGLGADEQFF. The CDR3 coding sequence is TGCGCCAGCAGCCTTGGACTGGGCGCAGATGAGCAGTTCTTC.

This clonotype has only a few counts. The chain uses TRBV19 and TRBJ2-3; D could derive from TRBD1 or TRBD2 (5 bases each). The V end was cut by 0 bases, the J end by 4 bases, with 23 bases between. CDR3 length: 19 amino acids. Germline CDR1 is LNHDA and CDR2 is SQIVND (reference sequence). CDR3: CASSIEVPGRLPRSDTQYF. DNA for the CDR3: TGTGCCAGTAGTATAGAGGTACCGGGACGACTCCCAAGGTCAGATACGCAGTATTTT.

Many counts were recorded for this clonotype. The chain uses TRBV6-2 or TRBV6-3 and TRBJ1-1; TRBD1 aligns across 7 bases. CDR1 is MNHEY, CDR2 SVGEGT, per germline. Germline trimming cut 6 bases from V and 0 bases from J; bases unmatched to any gene: 7. This CDR3 has 15 amino acids. CDR3 in amino acids: CASSPGTDMNTEAFF. The CDR3 bases are TGTGCCAGCAGCCCCGGGACAGACATGAACACTGAAGCTTTCTTT.

The sample holds many counts of this clonotype. The V call is TRBV14, the J call TRBJ2-7; perhaps TRBD1 as D (6 bases). Germline CDR1 is SGHDN and CDR2 is FVKESK. Deletions cut 3 bases from V and 3 bases from J, with 18 bases between. The length of the CDR3 is 16 residues. CDR3 region: CASSQTEGEYFYEQYF. The DNA for the CDR3 is TGTGCCAGCAGCCAGACCGAGGGGGAGTACTTCTACGAGCAGTACTTC. The entire variable domain, with the rest obtained from reference TRBV14 and TRBJ2-7, is as follows: EAGVTQFPSHSVIEKGQTVTLRCDPISGHDNLYWYRRVMGKEIKFLLHFVKESKQDESGMPNNRFLAERTGGTYSTLKVQPAELEDSGVYFCASSQTEGEYFYEQYFGPGTRLTVT.

This clonotype was detected many times. V usage is TRBV7-2 and J usage is TRBJ2-3; TRBD2 matches at 10 bases. The germline V gene encodes CDR1 SGHTA and CDR2 FQGNSA. The junction had 7 bases not matched to a gene; V was cut back by 1 base and J by 6 bases. CDR3 length: 16 amino acids. CDR3 sequence: CASSLETSGFLDTQYF. CDR3 sequence (DNA): TGTGCCAGCAGCTTAGAGACTAGCGGGTTTTTGGATACGCAGTATTTT.

The V call is TRBV12-3 or TRBV12-4, the J call TRBJ2-1, with 8 nucleotides matching TRBD2. CDR3 size: 15 residues. The junction had 4 bases not matched to a gene; V was cut back by 1 base and J by 5 bases. Here the CDR3 reads CASSLVGAGDNEQFF. For the CDR3, the DNA is TGTGCCAGCAGTTTAGTAGGAGCGGGGGACAATGAGCAGTTCTTC.

Ten or more counts support this clonotype. The V gene is TRBV29-1, the J gene TRBJ2-7; D might be TRBD1 (5 bases). The CDR3 loop spans 12 amino acids. V shed 3 bases and J shed 6 bases, with 12 bases lying between them. CDR1 is SQVTM and CDR2 is ANQGSEA in the germline V gene. The CDR3, as DNA: TGCAGCGTTGAGACCCAGGGTCCCGAGCAGTACTTC. Residues: CSVETQGPEQYF.

This clonotype was observed at least ten times. This chain links TRBV29-1 with TRBJ2-4, with D possibly matching TRBD2 (5 bases). The germline CDR1 and CDR2 sequences are SQVTM and ANQGSEA. V gave up 3 bases and J gave up 7 bases, with 13 bases separating them. The CDR3 runs 13 residues. The CDR3 sequence is CSVDGGSRNIQYF. Here the CDR3 DNA reads TGCAGCGTTGATGGTGGGAGTAGGAACATTCAGTACTTC.